This T cell receptor (beta chain) was found in a study of CD8 T cells in Susac syndrome. The CDR3 has 16 residues. CDR1 and CDR2 (germline): MNHEY, SMNVEV (reference sequence). An input of roughly 0.5 to 1 ug of RNA was subjected to reverse transcription using random hexamers. Amplification of the TCR beta CDR3 was carried out by immunoSEQ multiplex PCR, which spanned a total of 54 Vbeta and 13 Jbeta segments. TCRdb itself ran the immunoSEQ multiplex PCR reads through MiXCR, one entry per CDR3 protein. The sample shows about 50,000 distinct CDR3 sequences, 85% to 95% of them seen only once. As concerns this clonotype: The junction departs from germline at one end; a sequencing error may be responsible.

From blood CD8+ and CD4+ T cells, the TCR beta chain was sequenced. The multiple sclerosis controls were treatment-naive patients affected by stable or active relapsing-remitting disease. This receptor was obtained from a human donor with multiple sclerosis. The chain recombines TRBV27 with TRBJ2-7; D not resolved. The source material was CD8+ T cells from PBMCs. CDR3: CATSLGPGDSSYEQYF. The CDR3 bases are TGTGCCACCAGTTTAGGACCTGGGGATTCTTCCTACGAGCAGTACTTC.